The 9 T cell receptor beta chains reported below all come from one sample, sequenced in a study of blood T cell repertoires in COVID-19. Profiling relied on immunoSEQ multiplex PCR, and the TCRdb table lists in-frame clones only, not all of them. The sample consists of a few hundred thousand clones, 75% to 90% of them appearing once. Specimen: PBMCs or T cells enriched from blood (not recorded which). Receptors were obtained from a young man who had recovered from COVID-19.

As to this clone: Distinct nucleotide sequences in the sample also encode this CDR3. The chain combines TRBV7-9 with TRBJ2-2; D possibly corresponds to TRBD1 (5 bases). The CDR3 extends over 14 amino acids. Germline V gene data show CDR1 as SEHNR and CDR2 as FQNEAQ (reference sequence). Trimming shortened V by 2 bases and J by 3 bases, and 7 bases separated the two germline ends. DNA for the CDR3: TGTGCCAGCAGCTTAAGGGGCGACACCGGGGAGCTGTTTTTT. This codes for CASSLRGDTGELFF.

The V call is TRBV10-3, the J call TRBJ2-7; tentatively, D is TRBD2 (5 bases). Germline lookup yields CDR1 ENHRY and CDR2 SYGVKD. This CDR3 has 14 amino acids. V lost 7 bases, J lost 5 bases, and 18 bases lay in between. This CDR3 is CAITPAGTRNEQYF. Written as DNA, the CDR3 is TGTGCCATCACCCCTGCGGGTACTAGGAACGAGCAGTACTTC.

The V gene is TRBV7-2, the J gene TRBJ2-2; 7 bases fit TRBD2. The V gene end was trimmed by 2 bases and the J gene end by 7 bases; junction bases not matched to a gene: 13. Germline lookup yields CDR1 SGHTA and CDR2 FQGNSA. The CDR3 totals 17 residues. Here the CDR3 DNA reads TGTGCCAGCAGCTTAAGGAGTGTTTTCAGGGAGGGCGGGGAGCTGTTTTTT. This translates into CASSLRSVFREGGELFF.

V gene TRBV14 combines with J gene TRBJ2-2; TRBD1 agrees at 10 bases. Germline assignment: CDR1 SGHDN and CDR2 FVKESK. The CDR3 runs 14 residues. V lost 3 bases, J lost 6 bases, and 1 base stayed unmatched. The CDR3 DNA follows: TGTGCCAGCAGCCACGGGACAGGGGCCGGGGAGCTGTTTTTT. Amino acids: CASSHGTGAGELFF.

This chain connects TRBV27 to TRBJ1-1; D is possibly TRBD1 (5 bases). The CDR3 totals 14 residues. The germline V gene has CDR1 MNHEY and CDR2 SMNVEV (reference sequence). Trimming removed 3 bases from V and 5 bases from J, with 13 bases in between. In DNA, the CDR3 is TGTGCCAGCAGTTTTCGGGGGTACGCGACTGAAGCTTTCTTT. Protein: CASSFRGYATEAFF.

V usage is TRBV6-2 or TRBV6-3 and J usage is TRBJ2-5, with D uncertain. The V end lost 6 bases, the J end lost 5 bases, and 10 bases lay between the germline ends. The CDR3 has 12 amino acids. The V gene's germline CDR1 is MNHEY and CDR2 SVGEGT. This CDR3 is CASSLNGETQYF. The CDR3 region has the DNA TGTGCCAGCAGCTTAAACGGGGAGACCCAGTACTTC.

In its sample, this clone was seen a few times. The CDR3 DNA reads TGTGCCAGCAGTTACCGCGGGAGTGCGGATGAGCAGTTCTTC. Its protein is CASSYRGSADEQFF. J is TRBJ2-1 and V is TRBV6-5; the match to TRBD2 covers 7 bases. The CDR3 covers 14 residues. In germline, CDR1 is MNHEY, CDR2 SVGAGI. V trimming: 2 bases; J trimming: 8 bases; junction bases outside the gene matches: 6.

A word on this clone: Other DNA variants within this sample encode the same CDR3. The chain employs TRBV7-2 and TRBJ2-1; 10 nucleotides match TRBD2. With V trimmed by 5 bases and J by 6 bases, 4 bases remained unmatched. Germline loops: CDR1 SGHTA, CDR2 FQGNSA. The CDR3 length is 14 residues. CDR3 DNA: TGTGCCAGCAGCCTACGACTAGCGGGCAATGAGCAGTTCTTC. This codes for CASSLRLAGNEQFF.

This clone was seen only once. The rearrangement joins TRBV29-1 to TRBJ2-2; D perhaps matches TRBD2 (5 bases). The CDR3 covers 13 residues. Trimming took 5 bases from V and 4 from J, leaving 11 bases between them. The germline CDR1 and CDR2 sequences are SQVTM and ANQGSEA. For the CDR3, the DNA is TGCAGCGTTCGGGGATACGGCACCGGGGAGCTGTTTTTT. Translated, it gives CSVRGYGTGELFF.